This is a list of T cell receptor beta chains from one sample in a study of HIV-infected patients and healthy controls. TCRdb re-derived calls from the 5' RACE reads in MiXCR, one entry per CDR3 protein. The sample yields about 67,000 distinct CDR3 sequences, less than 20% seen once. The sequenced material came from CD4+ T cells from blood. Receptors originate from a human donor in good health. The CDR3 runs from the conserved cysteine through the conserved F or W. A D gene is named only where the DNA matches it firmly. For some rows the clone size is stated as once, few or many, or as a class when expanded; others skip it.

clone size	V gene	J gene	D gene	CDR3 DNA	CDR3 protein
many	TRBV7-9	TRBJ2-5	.	TGTGCCAGCGTCCCCGGGACAACGGAGACCCAGTACTTC	CASVPGTTETQYF
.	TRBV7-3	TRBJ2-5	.	TGTGCCAGCAGCTGGAGGGGCGGAGAGACCCAGTACTTC	CASSWRGGETQYF
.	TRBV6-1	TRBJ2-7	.	TGTGCCAGCAGTGTTTTCGGGACCGGTTCGTTGGAGCAGTACTTC	CASSVFGTGSLEQYF
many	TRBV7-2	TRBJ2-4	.	TGTGCCAGCAGCTCCAACATGATGGGGGGTCCGGTACTAGCCAAAAACATTCAGTACTTC	CASSSNMMGGPVLAKNIQYF
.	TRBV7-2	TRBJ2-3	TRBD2	TGTGCCAGCAGCTTAGCGAAGGGCCTAGCGGGGACAGATACGCAGTATTTT	CASSLAKGLAGTDTQYF
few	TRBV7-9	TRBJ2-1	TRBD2	TGTGCCAGCAGCCCTGCCGGGGGGGCGCTTGAGCAGTTCTTC	CASSPAGGALEQFF
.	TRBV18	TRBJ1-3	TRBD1	TGTGCCAGCTCATCCACTCGGGCTGGGACAGAAAGCTCTGGAAACACCATATATTTT	CASSSTRAGTESSGNTIYF
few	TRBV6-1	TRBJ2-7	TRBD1	TGTGCCAGCAGTGCACGGGACAGAGAGTTATACGAGCAGTACTTC	CASSARDRELYEQYF
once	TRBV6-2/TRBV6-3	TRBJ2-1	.	TGTGCCAGCAGGTACATGGACAATGAGCAGTTCTTC	CASRYMDNEQFF
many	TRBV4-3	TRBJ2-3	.	TGCGCCAGCAGCCAACTAGCATATAGCACAGATACGCAGTATTTT	CASSQLAYSTDTQYF
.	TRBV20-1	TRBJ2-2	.	TGCAGTGCTAGACGACCGTTGGCCACCGGGGAGCTGTTTTTT	CSARRPLATGELFF
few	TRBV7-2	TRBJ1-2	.	TGTGCCAGCAGCCTACGAACTGGACAGCCTTTGGGATATGGCTACACCTTC	CASSLRTGQPLGYGYTF
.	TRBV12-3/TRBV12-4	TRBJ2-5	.	TGTGCCAGCAGTTTAAAAGAGACCCAGTACTTC	CASSLKETQYF
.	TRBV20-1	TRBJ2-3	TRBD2	TGCAGTGCTAGAGGTGGTAGCGGGGGAATCCCAGATACGCAGTATTTT	CSARGGSGGIPDTQYF
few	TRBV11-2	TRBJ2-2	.	TGTGCCAGCAGCTTACGGGATTTAACGGCCACCGGGGAGCTGTTTTTT	CASSLRDLTATGELFF
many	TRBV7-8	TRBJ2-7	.	TGTGCCAGCAGCCACGCCCAGTACGAGCAGTACTTC	CASSHAQYEQYF
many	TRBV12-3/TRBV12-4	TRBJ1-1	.	TGTGCCAGCAGTTTAGTGGGTCCTGGGAACACTGAAGCTTTCTTT	CASSLVGPGNTEAFF
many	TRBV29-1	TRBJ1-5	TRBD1	TGCAGCGTTGGACAGGGAGATCAGCCCCAGCATTTT	CSVGQGDQPQHF
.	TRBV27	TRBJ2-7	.	TGTGCCAGCAGTTTAGTTGGGAAGGGGCGATCCTACGAGCAGTACTTC	CASSLVGKGRSYEQYF
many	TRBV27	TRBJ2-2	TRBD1	TGTGCCAGTCGACAGACAGGGATGAGCACCGGGGAGCTGTTTTTT	CASRQTGMSTGELFF
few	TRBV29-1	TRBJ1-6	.	TGCAGCGGACCGACTGTTTTGCGCTCCTATAATTCACCCCTCCACTTT	CSGPTVLRSYNSPLHF
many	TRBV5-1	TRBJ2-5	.	TGCGCCAGCAGCTCAGGGGCCTACTCAAAAGAGACCCAGTACTTC	CASSSGAYSKETQYF
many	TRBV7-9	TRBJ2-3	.	TGTGCCAGCAGTTCAGGGAACCTACTTAGCACAGATACGCAGTATTTT	CASSSGNLLSTDTQYF
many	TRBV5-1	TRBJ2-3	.	TGCGCCAGCATACTAAACCTGGGGTCAGATACGCAGTATTTT	CASILNLGSDTQYF
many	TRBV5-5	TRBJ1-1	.	TGTGCCAGCAGTATTGGACAGAAAATAACTGAAGCTTTCTTT	CASSIGQKITEAFF
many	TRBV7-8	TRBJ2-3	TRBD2	TGTGCCAGCAGCGACAGACTAGCGGGAGGGCCTTATTTT	CASSDRLAGGPYF
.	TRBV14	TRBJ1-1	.	TGTGCCAGCAGCCAAGATAAGGTTACACAGGCGCGGACTGAAGCTTTCTTT	CASSQDKVTQARTEAFF
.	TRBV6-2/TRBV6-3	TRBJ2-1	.	TGTGCCAGCAGTTATCAACCGGGGATTAGTGAGCAGTTCTTC	CASSYQPGISEQFF
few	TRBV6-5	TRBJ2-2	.	TGTGCCAGCAGCAACATAAGGGAGCTGTTTTTT	CASSNIRELFF
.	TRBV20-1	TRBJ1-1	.	TGCAGTGCTAGATCCGCGAACACTGAAGCTTTCTTT	CSARSANTEAFF
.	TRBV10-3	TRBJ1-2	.	TGTGCCATCAGGGGCGGGGGAGGTTCTGGCTACACCTTC	CAIRGGGGSGYTF
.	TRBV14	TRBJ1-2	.	TGTGCCAGCAGCTCAAGTCCCTATGGCTACACCTTC	CASSSSPYGYTF
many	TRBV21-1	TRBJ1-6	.	TGTGCCAGCAGCAAACAGGGAGCAGGTTCACCCCTCCACTTT	CASSKQGAGSPLHF
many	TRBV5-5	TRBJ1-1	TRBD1	TGTGCCAGCAGCTTGGGACAGGGGCTTGAAGCTTTCTTT	CASSLGQGLEAFF
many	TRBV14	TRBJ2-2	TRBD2	TGTGCCAGCAGCCAGGGACTAGCGCCCACCGGGGAGCTGTTTTTT	CASSQGLAPTGELFF
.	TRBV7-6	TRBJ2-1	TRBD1	TGTGCCAGCAGCATGACGACAGGGGGAAATGAGCAGTTCTTC	CASSMTTGGNEQFF
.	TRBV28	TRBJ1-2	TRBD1	TGTGCCAGCAGTACGGACAGGGGGCTCTATGGCTACACCTTC	CASSTDRGLYGYTF
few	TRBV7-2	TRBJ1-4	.	TGTGCCAGCAGCTTCGGGCAGGCGGAAAAACTGTTTTTT	CASSFGQAEKLFF
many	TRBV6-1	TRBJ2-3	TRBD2	TGTGCCAGCACAGAATGGGGGGGGACTAGACGCACAGATACGCAGTATTTT	CASTEWGGTRRTDTQYF
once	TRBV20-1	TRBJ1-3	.	TGCAGTGCTAGAGATCGGCTCCCTGGCGGCTCTGGAAACACCATATATTTT	CSARDRLPGGSGNTIYF
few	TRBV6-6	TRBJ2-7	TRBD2	TGTGCCAGCACGAGGAGTGGCGGGAGGGCCCAGTACGAGCAGTACTTC	CASTRSGGRAQYEQYF
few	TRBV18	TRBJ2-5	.	TGTGCCAGCTCACCTCAGACAGGACAAGAGACCCAGTACTTC	CASSPQTGQETQYF